This TCR beta chain originates from a study of regulatory T cells in long-lasting Graves disease. The time point denotes: newly diagnosed GD, antithyroid drugs for less than 3 months. Preparation of the TCR library used RNA extracted from PBMCs. For TCR beta, libraries came from iRepertoire HTBI primers and Arm-PCR of CDR3 regions. TCRdb reprocessed the multiplex PCR reads with MiXCR, giving one entry per CDR3 protein. Of approximately 400,000 distinct CDR3 sequences in the sample, approximately 15% were seen once. This clonotype was counted at least ten times. This CDR3 has 13 amino acids. Germline lookup yields CDR1 KGHSH and CDR2 LQKENI. Unmatched junction bases numbered 2, after V lost 4 bases and J lost 3 bases. These same data were also listed under a study on T cells in Graves' hyperthyroidism and ophthalmopathy.

The clonotype originates from a woman between 40 and 50 years old with Graves disease. The sequencing here drew on peripheral blood mononuclear cells (PBMCs), taken at new diagnosis, from a patient treated with antithyroid drugs. The chain carries TRBV18 and TRBJ1-1; 7 nucleotides line up with TRBD1. CDR3 DNA: TGTGCCAGCTCACAGGGGGCCGACACTGAAGCTTTCTTT. This gives the protein CASSQGADTEAFF.